This T cell receptor (beta chain) was found in a study of blood T cell repertoires in COVID-19. Across the study: The United States, Italy and Spain supplied acute and convalescent COVID-19 samples.

Original data processing: Estimation of nucleated cell counts was performed using reference gene primer amplification. The table came from immunoSEQ multiplex PCR; TCRdb's copy has only in-frame clones and leaves some out. V and J calls and clone size come straight from that table; D and trimming were deduced from the DNA. Of 350,000 to 450,000 clones listed, approximately 87% are singletons. Between the trimmed V and J ends, which lost 4 bases and 1 base, there was a span of 10 bases. This CDR3 is built from 14 residues. The V gene's germline CDR1 is LGHDT and CDR2 YNNKEL (reference sequence). This clonotype was obtained from an older woman with COVID-19, enrolled during active disease. The chain is built from TRBV3-1 (or the pseudogene TRBV3-2) and TRBJ1-1, with unresolved D. Sequences were obtained from peripheral blood. The CDR3 is CASSPARGNTEAFF. The CDR3 nucleotides are TGTGCCAGCAGCCCAGCCCGGGGGAACACTGAAGCTTTCTTT.